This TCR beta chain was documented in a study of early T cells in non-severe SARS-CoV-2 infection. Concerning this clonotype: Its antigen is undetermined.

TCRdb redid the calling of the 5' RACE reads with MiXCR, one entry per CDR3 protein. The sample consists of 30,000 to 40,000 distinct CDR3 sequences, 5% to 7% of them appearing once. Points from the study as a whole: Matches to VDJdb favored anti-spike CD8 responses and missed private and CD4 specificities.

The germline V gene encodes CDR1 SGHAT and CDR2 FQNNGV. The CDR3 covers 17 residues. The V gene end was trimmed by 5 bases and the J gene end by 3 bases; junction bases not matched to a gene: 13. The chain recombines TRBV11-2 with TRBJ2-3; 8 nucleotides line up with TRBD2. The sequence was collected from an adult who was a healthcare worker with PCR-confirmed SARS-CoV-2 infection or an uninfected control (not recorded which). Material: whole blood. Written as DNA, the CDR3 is TGTGCCAGCAGCAAAAGAGGGAGCGGGAGCTTGACAGATACGCAGTATTTT. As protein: CASSKRGSGSLTDTQYF.